The 31 T cell receptor beta chains in this list originate from one sample, sequenced in a study of T cells after yellow fever vaccination. TCRdb fed the 5' RACE reads into MiXCR, producing one record per CDR3 protein. The sample shows about 250,000 distinct CDR3 sequences, about 3.9% of them seen only once. This specimen consisted of PBMCs, obtained 15 days after the yellow fever booster vaccination. These receptors came from a man between 18 and 35 years old who received the YFV17D yellow fever vaccine.

This clonotype has at least ten counts. The chain has TRBV27 and TRBJ2-5; 7 bases line up with TRBD1. The germline gives CDR1 MNHEY, CDR2 SMNVEV (reference sequence). The CDR3 totals 14 residues. V lost 5 bases and J lost 4; bases outside the gene matches: 7. The CDR3 DNA follows: TGTGCCAGCAGTCTCTACAGGGGCAGAGAGACCCAGTACTTC. This gives the protein CASSLYRGRETQYF.

The table lists this clonotype with many counts. The chain employs TRBV6-6 and TRBJ2-1; TRBD1 matches 7 bases. This CDR3 spans 15 amino acids. The V and J ends lost 5 bases and 4 bases, in that order; junction bases with no gene match: 8. Germline CDR1 reads MNHNY; CDR2 reads SVGAGI (reference sequence). The CDR3 DNA sequence: TGTGCCAGCAGTGACAGGGTCCACCCTTACAATGAGCAGTTCTTC. It encodes CASSDRVHPYNEQFF.

In this sample, this clonotype turned up many times. V gene TRBV29-1 combines with J gene TRBJ1-3; D unresolved. The CDR3 runs to 12 residues. V dropped 5 bases and J dropped 0 bases, with 5 bases sitting between them. CDR1 and CDR2 (germline): SQVTM, ANQGSEA. This chain's CDR3 is CSVRTSGNTIYF. In DNA, the CDR3 is TGCAGCGTTCGAACCTCTGGAAACACCATATATTTT.

At least ten counts were recorded for this clonotype. The chain carries TRBV7-9 and TRBJ2-7; no clear D gene. The CDR3 runs 12 residues. V lost 1 base to trimming and J lost 4 bases, with 5 bases between them. The germline V gene encodes CDR1 SEHNR and CDR2 FQNEAQ (reference sequence). CDR3 loop: CASSLDPYEQYV. Here the CDR3 DNA reads TGTGCCAGCAGCTTAGATCCATACGAGCAGTACGTC.

The table lists this clonotype with many counts. The genes are TRBV27 and TRBJ2-2; D unclear. This CDR3 is 13 amino acids long. The V end was cut by 4 bases, the J end by 6 bases, with 9 bases between. Germline-derived CDR1 and CDR2 are MNHEY and SMNVEV (reference sequence). In nucleotides, the CDR3 is TGTGCCAGCAGTTCAAAGAGTTCCGGGGAGCTGTTTTTT. This gives the protein CASSSKSSGELFF.

A few counts support this clonotype. V gene TRBV29-1 combines with J gene TRBJ2-4; weak D call: TRBD1 (5 bases). CDR3 length: 13 residues. V lost 6 bases and J lost 8, with 17 bases in between. CDR1 SQVTM and CDR2 ANQGSEA come from the germline V gene. The CDR3 here is CSVESGQRHIQYF. CDR3 in DNA: TGCAGCGTCGAATCCGGACAAAGGCACATTCAGTACTTC.

This clonotype was detected ten times or more. V gene TRBV27 combines with J gene TRBJ2-4; 11 nucleotides agree with TRBD1. The CDR3 has 15 residues. V lost 0 bases to trimming and J lost 8 bases; unmatched junction nucleotides: 3. From germline, CDR1 is MNHEY and CDR2 SMNVEV (reference sequence). CDR3 sequence reads: CASSLSGTGGDIQYF. CDR3 DNA: TGTGCCAGCAGTTTATCGGGGACAGGGGGAGACATTCAGTACTTC.

Many counts were recorded for this clonotype. The gene calls are TRBV7-2 and TRBJ2-3, with unresolved D. Germline values: CDR1 SGHTA, CDR2 FQGNSA. The CDR3 sequence is 13 residues long. Trimming took off 5 bases at V and 6 bases at J, with 12 bases between the two ends. The DNA for the CDR3 is TGTGCCAGCAGCCCTGGATTCTTCGATACGCAGTATTTT. As protein: CASSPGFFDTQYF. Together with reference TRBV7-2 and TRBJ2-3, the CDR3 gives the full variable domain: GAGVSQSPSNKVTEKGKDVELRCDPISGHTALYWYRQSLGQGLEFLIYFQGNSAPDKSGLPSDRFSAERTGGSVSTLTIQRTQQEDSAVYLCASSPGFFDTQYFGPGTRLTVL.

This clonotype was seen many times. The chain combines TRBV10-3 with TRBJ1-6; the match to TRBD1 covers 10 bases. This CDR3 has 14 residues. Germline values: CDR1 ENHRY, CDR2 SYGVKD. The V and J ends lost 6 bases and 7 bases, in that order; junction bases with no gene match: 3. CDR3 bases: TGTGCCATCAGCCCGGGACAGGGGAATTCACCCCTCCACTTT. Encoded protein: CAISPGQGNSPLHF.

Many counts were recorded for this clonotype. The chain links TRBV12-3 or TRBV12-4 to TRBJ2-1, with D possibly matching TRBD2 (7 bases). V lost 3 bases and J 7 bases, leaving 19 bases between the germline ends. The CDR3 consists of 16 residues. The CDR3 DNA reads as TGTGCCAGCAGTTTTCTAGTGGGGGGGCCTCTAAATGAGCAGTTCTTC. Translation: CASSFLVGGPLNEQFF.

This clonotype has a count of ten or more. The chain carries TRBV12-3 or TRBV12-4 and TRBJ2-5; D may be TRBD1 (6 bases). The CDR3 loop spans 13 amino acids. Trimming cost V 6 bases and J 2 bases, with 10 bases left between them. CDR3 protein: CASRQGTQETQYF. DNA of the CDR3: TGTGCCAGCAGACAGGGAACTCAAGAGACCCAGTACTTC.

This clonotype turned up a few times. The chain uses TRBV20-1 and TRBJ1-4; a possible D gene is TRBD1 (6 bases). This CDR3 region has 17 residues. V lost 6 bases to trimming and J lost 4 bases, with 24 bases between them. Germline V gene lookup returns CDR1 DFQATT and CDR2 SNEGSKA (reference sequence). The CDR3 nucleotides are TGCAGTGCCATCACTCCTCGGACAGCTGAACTTAATGAAAAACTGTTTTTT. The encoded protein is CSAITPRTAELNEKLFF.

The table lists this clonotype with many counts. The chain couples TRBV27 to TRBJ1-5; D is unclear. CDR3 length: 12 residues. Germline V gene data show CDR1 as MNHEY and CDR2 as SMNVEV (reference sequence). V lost 6 bases and J 5 bases, leaving 8 bases between the germline ends. CDR3 nucleotide sequence: TGTGCCAGCAGCCAAATAGATCAGCCCCAGCATTTT. Its translation: CASSQIDQPQHF.

This clonotype was detected ten times or more. The chain carries TRBV7-2 and TRBJ2-2; D uncertain. Germline loops: CDR1 SGHTA, CDR2 FQGNSA. The V and J ends lost 2 bases and 4 bases respectively, with 5 bases between them. The CDR3 sequence is 13 residues long. The CDR3 protein is CASSLMGTGELFF. DNA of the CDR3: TGTGCCAGCAGCTTAATGGGCACCGGGGAGCTGTTTTTT.

This clonotype occurred many times. This chain connects TRBV7-9 to TRBJ2-5; 7 bases agree with TRBD2. From germline, CDR1 is SEHNR and CDR2 FQNEAQ (reference sequence). This CDR3 contains 14 residues. The J segment lost 5 bases and the V segment lost 3 bases, leaving 6 bases of the junction unmatched. CDR3 sequence: CASSFGGGLETQYF. In nucleotides, the CDR3 is TGTGCCAGCAGCTTTGGGGGGGGGTTGGAGACCCAGTACTTC.

The table lists this clonotype with many counts. The V call is TRBV20-1, the J call TRBJ2-7; D not resolved. Trimming left V 2 bases short and J 5 bases short, with 10 bases between. The CDR3 totals 12 residues. Germline loops: CDR1 DFQATT, CDR2 SNEGSKA (reference sequence). CDR3 nucleotides: TGCAGTGCTAGATCCCACGCGAACGAGCAGTACTTC. The encoded protein is CSARSHANEQYF.

In this sample, this clonotype turned up many times. CDR3 in DNA: TGCGCCAGCAGCCCTGAGACCCCGGGGGCCTCTGGGGCCAACGTCCTGACTTTC. Protein: CASSPETPGASGANVLTF. The V call is TRBV4-3, the J call TRBJ2-6, with D perhaps given as TRBD1 or TRBD2 (6 bases each). Germline lookup yields CDR1 LGHNA and CDR2 YSLEER. The V end was cut by 4 bases, the J end by 0 bases, with 16 bases between. The CDR3 consists of 18 residues.

As to this clonotype: A read error may be the cause here, since a much bigger clone is one base away. This rearrangement joins TRBV18 to TRBJ2-7; the D call may be TRBD1 or TRBD2 (5 bases each). CDR3 length: 16 amino acids. Germline CDR1 is KGHSH and CDR2 is LQKENI. The V end lost 2 bases, the J end lost 1 base, and 15 bases lay between the germline ends. In nucleotides, the CDR3 is TGTGCCAGCTCACCAGGGGGTTACGCCATTTCCTACGAGCAGTACTTC. Translating gives CASSPGGYAISYEQYF. The whole variable domain, remainder taken from reference TRBV18 and TRBJ2-7, is NAGVMQNPRHLVRRRGQEARLRCSPMKGHSHVYWYRQLPEEGLKFMVYLQKENIIDESGMPKERFSAEFPKEGPSILRIQQVVRGDSAAYFCASSPGGYAISYEQYFGPGTRLTVT.

In its sample, this clonotype was seen many times. V gene TRBV5-1 combines with J gene TRBJ2-3; 12 bases fit TRBD2. The trim removed 3 bases at V and 4 bases at J, leaving 6 bases unmatched. Germline CDR1 SGHRS, CDR2 YFSETQ. This CDR3 has 16 residues. The CDR3 bases are TGCGCCAGCAGCTGGACTAGCGGGGTAGTATCAGATACGCAGTATTTT. Translating gives CASSWTSGVVSDTQYF.

This clonotype was seen ten or more times. The gene calls are TRBV9 and TRBJ1-2, with 11 bases lining up with TRBD1. CDR1 and CDR2 (germline): SGDLS, YYNGEE. Trimming at V came to 2 bases and at J to 4 bases, leaving 7 bases not matched to a gene. This CDR3 contains 16 residues. The CDR3 reads CASSVGRTGGFYGYTF. In DNA, the CDR3 is TGTGCCAGCAGCGTGGGGAGGACAGGGGGCTTCTATGGCTACACCTTC. Using reference TRBV9 and TRBJ1-2 for the parts outside the CDR3, the full variable domain is DSGVTQTPKHLITATGQRVTLRCSPRSGDLSVYWYQQSLDQGLQFLIQYYNGEERAKGNILERFSAQQFPDLHSELNLSSLELGDSALYFCASSVGRTGGFYGYTFGSGTRLTVV.

This chain uses TRBV5-1 with TRBJ1-6; 7 bases line up with TRBD1. The germline gives CDR1 SGHRS, CDR2 YFSETQ. Trimming took 4 bases from V and 6 from J; bases not matched to a gene: 13. The CDR3 loop spans 17 amino acids. CDR3 coding DNA: TGCGCCAGCAGCCCCGGACAGGATAGAAGCTTTAATTCACCCCTCCACTTT. Translating gives CASSPGQDRSFNSPLHF.

This clonotype showed up many times. The chain joins TRBV20-1 to TRBJ2-1; D is undetermined. Germline CDR1 reads DFQATT; CDR2 reads SNEGSKA (reference sequence). The CDR3 runs to 14 residues. Trimming left V 0 bases short and J 6 bases short, with 12 bases between. This CDR3 reads CSARDRLPSNEQFF. In DNA, the CDR3 is TGCAGTGCTAGAGACAGATTACCCTCCAATGAGCAGTTCTTC.

The table lists this clonotype with many counts. The V gene is TRBV20-1, the J gene TRBJ2-7; D possibly corresponds to TRBD1 (5 bases). The CDR3 has 13 residues. V was cut by 0 bases and J by 9 bases, with 15 bases left in between. Germline assignment: CDR1 DFQATT and CDR2 SNEGSKA (reference sequence). In DNA form, the CDR3 reads TGCAGTGCTAGAGATCCGGCAGGGCTGGGGCAGTACTTC. Translated, it gives CSARDPAGLGQYF.

This clonotype was detected many times. This rearrangement joins TRBV3-1 to TRBJ2-7, with D unclear. CDR1 is LGHDT, CDR2 YNNKEL, per germline (reference sequence). This CDR3 has 14 amino acids. Trimming pared 6 bases from V and 3 bases from J, leaving 15 bases between. CDR3 region: CASSPNDHGYEQYF. The CDR3 bases are TGTGCCAGCAGTCCTAACGACCACGGCTACGAGCAGTACTTC.

This clonotype was picked up many times. This rearrangement joins TRBV11-2 to TRBJ1-4; possibly TRBD1 for D (5 bases). The CDR3 totals 16 residues. Germline CDR1 and CDR2: SGHAT and FQNNGV. The V end lost 2 bases, the J end lost 0 bases, and 10 bases lay between the germline ends. Here the CDR3 reads CASSLQGFATNEKLFF. CDR3 nucleotides: TGTGCCAGCAGCTTACAGGGTTTCGCAACTAATGAAAAACTGTTTTTT. Full variable domain (remainder filled in from reference TRBV11-2 and TRBJ1-4): EAGVAQSPRYKIIEKRQSVAFWCNPISGHATLYWYQQILGQGPKLLIQFQNNGVVDDSQLPKDRFSAERLKGVDSTLKIQPAKLEDSAVYLCASSLQGFATNEKLFFGSGTQLSVL.

This clonotype was seen ten or more times. The chain is built from TRBV7-2 and TRBJ1-3, with a possible D match to TRBD1 (5 bases). The CDR3 is 13 amino acids. Germline V gene data show CDR1 as SGHTA and CDR2 as FQGNSA. The V gene lost 7 bases and the J gene lost 5 bases, with 12 bases spanning the gap. Here the CDR3 DNA reads TGTGCCAGCATCACGGGGCCAAGAAACACCATATATTTT. Protein product: CASITGPRNTIYF.

As regards this clonotype: Possible read error: a much larger clone is one base away. The V and J genes are TRBV5-5 and TRBJ1-4; maybe TRBD1 (6 bases). Germline values: CDR1 SGHKS, CDR2 YYEKEE (reference sequence). The V and J ends lost 6 bases and 5 bases respectively, with 11 bases between them. The CDR3 sequence is 13 residues long. The CDR3, as DNA: TGTGCCAGCAACTATAGGGGGAATGAAAAACTGTTTTTT. Residues: CASNYRGNEKLFF. Filled out from reference TRBV5-5 and TRBJ1-4, the complete variable domain reads DAGVTQSPTHLIKTRGQQVTLRCSPISGHKSVSWYQQVLGQGPQFIFQYYEKEERGRGNFPDRFSARQFPNYSSELNVNALLLGDSALYLCASNYRGNEKLFFGSGTQLSVL.

This clonotype occurred many times. The V gene is TRBV11-1, the J gene TRBJ2-3; D call uncertain. V was clipped by 1 base and J by 0 bases, with 5 bases between them. The CDR3 is made up of 14 amino acids. Germline CDR1 and CDR2: SGHAT and FQDESV (reference sequence). In nucleotides, the CDR3 is TGTGCCAGCAGCTTAGGCGTCAGCACAGATACGCAGTATTTT. The encoded protein is CASSLGVSTDTQYF.

This clonotype was detected many times. The chain carries TRBV4-1 and TRBJ2-2, with TRBD1 identical over 12 bases. The CDR3 runs to 17 residues. Trimming took 3 bases from V and 6 from J; bases not matched to a gene: 8. CDR1 and CDR2 (germline): MGHRA, YSYEKL. This chain's CDR3 is CASSHPKGTGGPGELFF. CDR3 DNA: TGCGCCAGCAGCCACCCAAAGGGGACAGGGGGCCCCGGGGAGCTGTTTTTT.

The sample holds many counts of this clonotype. The V gene is TRBV7-2, the J gene TRBJ2-3; no clear D. The germline gives CDR1 SGHTA, CDR2 FQGNSA. The CDR3 is 14 residues long. V lost 1 base, J lost 2 bases, and 7 bases lay in between. CDR3 nucleotides: TGTGCCAGCAGCTTAGACGGAAACACAGATACGCAGTATTTT. Translated: CASSLDGNTDTQYF.

Ten or more counts support this clonotype. The rearrangement links TRBV3-1 to TRBJ1-2; 11 bases are a match to TRBD1. The CDR3 has 18 amino acids. Germline values: CDR1 LGHDT, CDR2 YNNKEL (reference sequence). The J segment lost 2 bases and the V segment lost 0 bases, leaving 8 bases of the junction unmatched. The DNA for the CDR3 is TGTGCCAGCAGCCAAGAGGGACTTGGACAGGGGGCGAACTATGGCTACACCTTC. It is translated as CASSQEGLGQGANYGYTF.